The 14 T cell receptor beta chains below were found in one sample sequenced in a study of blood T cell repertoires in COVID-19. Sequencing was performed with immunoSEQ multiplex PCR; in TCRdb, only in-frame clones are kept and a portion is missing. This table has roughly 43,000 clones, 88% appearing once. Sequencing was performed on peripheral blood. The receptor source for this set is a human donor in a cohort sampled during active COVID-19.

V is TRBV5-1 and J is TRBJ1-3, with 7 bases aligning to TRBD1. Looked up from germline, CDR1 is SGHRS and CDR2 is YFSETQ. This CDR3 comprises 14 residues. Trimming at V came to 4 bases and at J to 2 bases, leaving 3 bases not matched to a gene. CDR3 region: CASSTGTAGNTIYF. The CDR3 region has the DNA TGCGCCAGCAGCACGGGGACAGCTGGAAACACCATATATTTT. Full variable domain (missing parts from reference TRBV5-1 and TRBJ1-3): KAGVTQTPRYLIKTRGQQVTLSCSPISGHRSVSWYQQTPGQGLQFLFEYFSETQRNKGNFPGRFSGRQFSNSRSEMNVSTLELGDSALYLCASSTGTAGNTIYFGEGSWLTVV.

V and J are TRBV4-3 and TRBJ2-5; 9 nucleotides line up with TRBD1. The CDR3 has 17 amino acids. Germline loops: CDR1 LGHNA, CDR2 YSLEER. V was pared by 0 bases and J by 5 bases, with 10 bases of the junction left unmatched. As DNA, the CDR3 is TGCGCCAGCAGCCAAGAAAGTTTTGGGACAGGGAGGGAGACCCAGTACTTC. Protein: CASSQESFGTGRETQYF.

The CDR3 DNA reads as TGCGCCAGCAGTGAGCGGGAGCTCTACGAGCAGTACTTC. It yields the protein CASSERELYEQYF. The chain employs TRBV10-2 and TRBJ2-7; tentative D call: TRBD2 (6 bases). The V gene lost 2 bases and the J gene lost 3 bases, with 8 bases spanning the gap. CDR3 length: 13 amino acids. In germline, CDR1 is WSHSY, CDR2 SAAADI.

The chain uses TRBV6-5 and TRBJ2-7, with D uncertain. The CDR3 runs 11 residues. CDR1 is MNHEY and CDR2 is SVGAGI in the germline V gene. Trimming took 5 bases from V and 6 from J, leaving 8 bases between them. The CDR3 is CASSPLSEQYF. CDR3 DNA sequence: TGTGCCAGCAGTCCCCTATCCGAGCAGTACTTC.

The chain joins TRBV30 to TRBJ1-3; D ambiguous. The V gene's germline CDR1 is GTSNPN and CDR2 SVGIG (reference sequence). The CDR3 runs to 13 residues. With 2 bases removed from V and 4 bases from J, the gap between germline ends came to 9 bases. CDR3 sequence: CAWSLGTGNTIYF. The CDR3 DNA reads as TGTGCCTGGAGTCTAGGAACGGGAAACACCATATATTTT.

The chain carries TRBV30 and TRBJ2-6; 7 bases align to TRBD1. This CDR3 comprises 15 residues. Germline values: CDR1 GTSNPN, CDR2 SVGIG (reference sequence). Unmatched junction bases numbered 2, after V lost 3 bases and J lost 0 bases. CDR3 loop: CAWSRQGSGANVLTF. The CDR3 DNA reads TGTGCCTGGAGCAGACAGGGCTCTGGGGCCAACGTCCTGACTTTC. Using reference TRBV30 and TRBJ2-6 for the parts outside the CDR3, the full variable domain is SQTIHQWPATLVQPVGSPLSLECTVEGTSNPNLYWYRQAAGRGLQLLFYSVGIGQISSEVPQNLSASRPQDRQFILSSKKLLLSDSGFYLCAWSRQGSGANVLTFGAGSRLTVL.

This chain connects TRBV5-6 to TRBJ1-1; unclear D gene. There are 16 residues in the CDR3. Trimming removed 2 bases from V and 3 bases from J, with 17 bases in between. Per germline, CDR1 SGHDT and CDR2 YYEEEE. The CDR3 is CASSLRLLRRYTEAFF. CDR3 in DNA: TGTGCCAGCAGCTTACGGTTGCTGCGGAGGTACACTGAAGCTTTCTTT.

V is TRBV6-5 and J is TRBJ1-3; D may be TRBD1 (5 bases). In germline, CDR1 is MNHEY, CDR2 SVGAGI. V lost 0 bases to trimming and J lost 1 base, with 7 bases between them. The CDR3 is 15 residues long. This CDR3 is CASSYSDKSGNTIYF. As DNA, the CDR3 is TGTGCCAGCAGTTACTCGGACAAATCTGGAAACACCATATATTTT.

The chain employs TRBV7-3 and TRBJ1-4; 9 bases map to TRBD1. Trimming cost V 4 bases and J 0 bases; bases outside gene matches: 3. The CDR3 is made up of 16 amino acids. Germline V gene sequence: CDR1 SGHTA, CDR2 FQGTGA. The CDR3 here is CASSSRQGATNEKLFF. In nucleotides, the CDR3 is TGTGCCAGCAGCTCGCGACAGGGGGCAACTAATGAAAAACTGTTTTTT.

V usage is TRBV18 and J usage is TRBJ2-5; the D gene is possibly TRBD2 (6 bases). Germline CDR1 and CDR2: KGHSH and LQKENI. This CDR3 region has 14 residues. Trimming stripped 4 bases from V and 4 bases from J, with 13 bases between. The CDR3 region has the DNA TGTGCCAGCTCACTAGGAGGGCCAGGAGAGACCCAGTACTTC. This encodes CASSLGGPGETQYF.

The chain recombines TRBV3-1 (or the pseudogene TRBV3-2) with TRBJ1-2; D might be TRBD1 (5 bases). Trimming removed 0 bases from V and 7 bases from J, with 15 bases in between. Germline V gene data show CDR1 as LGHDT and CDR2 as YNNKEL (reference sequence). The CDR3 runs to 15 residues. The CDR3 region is CASSQEVGRQGGYTF. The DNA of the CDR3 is TGTGCCAGCAGCCAAGAAGTTGGCAGGCAGGGTGGCTACACCTTC.

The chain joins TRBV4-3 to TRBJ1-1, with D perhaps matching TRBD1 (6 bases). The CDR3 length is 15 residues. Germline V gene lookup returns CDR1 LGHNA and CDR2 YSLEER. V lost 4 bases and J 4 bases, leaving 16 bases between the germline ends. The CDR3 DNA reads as TGCGCCAGCAGCCTCAGGGGCGCCCGAGGCACTGAAGCTTTCTTT. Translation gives CASSLRGARGTEAFF.

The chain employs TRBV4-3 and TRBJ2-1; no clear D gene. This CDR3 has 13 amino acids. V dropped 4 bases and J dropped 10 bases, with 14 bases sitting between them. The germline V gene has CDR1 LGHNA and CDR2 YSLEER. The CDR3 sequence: CASSRGARREQFF. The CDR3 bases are TGCGCCAGCAGCCGCGGAGCCCGACGGGAGCAGTTCTTC.

CDR3 region: CASSLDQTGIGNSPLHF. DNA for the CDR3: TGTGCCAGCAGCTTAGACCAGACAGGGATCGGGAATTCACCCCTCCACTTT. The chain has TRBV11-2 and TRBJ1-6, with TRBD1 identical over 7 bases. The CDR3 contains 17 residues. V trimming: 0 bases; J trimming: 7 bases; junction bases outside the gene matches: 9. The germline V gene encodes CDR1 SGHAT and CDR2 FQNNGV.